What follows is one T cell receptor (beta chain) and its context. This record comes from a study of shared clonotypes between healthy human individuals. Repertoires were generated with immunoSEQ multiplex PCR, while TCRdb's copy carries only in-frame clones and drops some. Of millions of clones in the sample, around nine tenths are singletons; the top ten hold 0.14%. CDR1 and CDR2 (germline): SGHRS, YFSETQ. The CDR3 has 15 amino acids. J lost 6 bases, V lost 3 bases, and 12 bases had no gene match. The clonotype was recovered from a man between 18 and 35 years old in good health. This chain connects TRBV5-1 to TRBJ2-7; 7 nucleotides match TRBD2. Material: naive CD4+ T cells sorted from blood. Subset described: CD45RA+ positively selected. The CDR3 sequence: CASSSEPGLESEQYF. The CDR3 coding sequence is TGCGCCAGCAGCTCGGAGCCTGGACTAGAGAGCGAGCAGTACTTC.